The 20 T cell receptor beta chains presented below share a single source sample, sequenced in a study of T cell responses to AZD1222 COVID-19 vaccine. Clones were read by immunoSEQ multiplex PCR, and TCRdb kept only the in-frame ones, dropping some. This table has roughly 180,000 clones, roughly 92% appearing once. Sample: peripheral blood, taken 28 days after the second AZD1222 dose. The receptor set was obtained from an adult who received the AZD1222 COVID-19 vaccine.

The chain recombines TRBV7-9 with TRBJ2-2; D is uncertain. V shed 2 bases and J shed 1 base, with 11 bases lying between them. Per the germline V gene, CDR1 is SEHNR and CDR2 is FQNEAQ (reference sequence). The CDR3 is made up of 16 amino acids. The CDR3 coding sequence is TGTGCCAGCAGCTTATTAAACACTTTGAACACCGGGGAGCTGTTTTTT. Translated, it gives CASSLLNTLNTGELFF.

The chain is built from TRBV6-5 and TRBJ1-6; unclear D gene. The V end lost 4 bases, the J end lost 8 bases, and 9 bases lay between the germline ends. This CDR3 region has 13 residues. The germline V gene has CDR1 MNHEY and CDR2 SVGAGI. The CDR3 here is CASSLGRYSPLHF. DNA of the CDR3: TGTGCCAGCAGTTTGGGCCGTTATTCACCCCTCCACTTT.

V is TRBV5-4 and J is TRBJ2-7; the D gene could be TRBD1 or TRBD2 (5 bases each). V dropped 2 bases and J dropped 3 bases, with 12 bases sitting between them. The CDR3 runs to 14 residues. Per the germline V gene, CDR1 is SGHNT and CDR2 is YYREEE (reference sequence). In DNA, the CDR3 is TGTGCCAGCAGCTTCGGGGACGGCTTCTACGAGCAGTACTTC. Its translation is CASSFGDGFYEQYF.

The chain links TRBV7-2 to TRBJ2-5; tentatively, D is TRBD1 (6 bases). V was trimmed by 0 bases and J by 1 base, leaving 15 bases between them. This CDR3 comprises 17 residues. Germline loops: CDR1 SGHTA, CDR2 FQGNSA. The CDR3 here is CASSLARGFIVQETQYF. The CDR3, as DNA: TGTGCCAGCAGCTTAGCGAGGGGGTTCATAGTCCAAGAGACCCAGTACTTC.

This clone was detected only a few times. V is TRBV27 and J is TRBJ2-3; 11 bases are shared with TRBD2. The ends lost 8 bases at V and 0 bases at J; junction bases unmatched: 28. This CDR3 has 23 residues. CDR1 and CDR2 (germline): MNHEY, SMNVEV (reference sequence). CDR3 sequence: CASSNTLRRSGTSGRPSTDTQYF. Written as DNA, the CDR3 is TGTGCCAGCTCGAACACCCTCCGCCGGTCAGGGACTAGCGGTCGCCCTAGCACAGATACGCAGTATTTT.

The chain joins TRBV15 to TRBJ2-3; 7 nucleotides align to TRBD2. V trimming: 2 bases; J trimming: 0 bases; junction bases outside the gene matches: 11. Germline CDR1 reads LNHNV; CDR2 reads YYDKDF (reference sequence). The CDR3 consists of 18 residues. The CDR3 region is CATSRSDLASGSTDTQYF. The CDR3, as DNA: TGTGCCACCAGCAGAAGCGATCTGGCTAGCGGTAGCACAGATACGCAGTATTTT.

This rearrangement joins TRBV11-2 to TRBJ2-1; 9 nucleotides line up with TRBD1. Germline CDR1 SGHAT, CDR2 FQNNGV. J was trimmed by 10 bases and V by 4 bases; bases with no gene match: 2. The CDR3 consists of 12 residues. Here the CDR3 DNA reads TGTGCCAGCAGCTGGGACAGGGCGGAGCAGTTCTTC. It specifies CASSWDRAEQFF.

The V gene is TRBV19, the J gene TRBJ1-3; D call uncertain. CDR1 LNHDA and CDR2 SQIVND come from the germline V gene (reference sequence). V was pared by 4 bases and J by 0 bases, with 10 bases between. The CDR3 contains 15 residues. The CDR3, as DNA: TGTGCCAGTAGTACGACCGCTAACTCTGGAAACACCATATATTTT. It is translated as CASSTTANSGNTIYF.

The genes are TRBV19 and TRBJ1-5, with 8 bases matching TRBD1. Per the germline V gene, CDR1 is LNHDA and CDR2 is SQIVND (reference sequence). With V trimmed by 7 bases and J by 7 bases, 12 bases remained unmatched. This CDR3 is 15 amino acids long. CDR3 coding DNA: TGTGCCAGTACGGACCGACAGGGGTCGAGGCAGCCCCAGCATTTT. The encoded protein is CASTDRQGSRQPQHF.

CDR3 amino acids: CSAPLSEAFF. DNA for the CDR3: TGCAGTGCCCCCCTATCTGAAGCTTTCTTT. The chain couples TRBV20-1 to TRBJ1-1; unclear D gene. V lost 6 bases, J lost 6 bases, and 8 bases lay in between. The CDR3 is made up of 10 amino acids. The germline gives CDR1 DFQATT, CDR2 SNEGSKA (reference sequence).

The chain recombines TRBV19 with TRBJ2-1; 12 bases are shared with TRBD2. Germline-derived CDR1 and CDR2 are LNHDA and SQIVND (reference sequence). The CDR3 length is 19 residues. Trimming cost V 5 bases and J 7 bases; bases outside gene matches: 18. This CDR3 reads CASSVTLSASGRVRNEQFF. Written as DNA, the CDR3 is TGTGCCAGTAGTGTTACCCTAAGTGCTAGCGGGAGGGTCAGAAATGAGCAGTTCTTC. Variable domain in full (rest from reference TRBV19 and TRBJ2-1): DGGITQSPKYLFRKEGQNVTLSCEQNLNHDAMYWYRQDPGQGLRLIYYSQIVNDFQKGDIAEGYSVSREKKESFPLTVTSAQKNPTAFYLCASSVTLSASGRVRNEQFFGPGTRLTVL.

V is TRBV2 and J is TRBJ2-7; 7 bases line up with TRBD1. The CDR3 has 14 amino acids. J lost 0 bases, V lost 7 bases, and 6 bases had no gene match. Germline V lookup: CDR1 SNHLY, CDR2 FYNNEI. The CDR3 nucleotides are TGTGCCAGCACACCGGACAGGACCTCCTACGAGCAGTACTTC. It yields the protein CASTPDRTSYEQYF.

V usage is TRBV4-1 and J usage is TRBJ2-1; D tentatively fits TRBD1 or TRBD2 (6 bases each). This CDR3 is built from 16 residues. CDR1 and CDR2 from the germline V gene are MGHRA and YSYEKL. Trimming removed 1 base from V and 1 base from J, with 11 bases in between. The CDR3 is CASSQVGGTSYNEQFF. In DNA form, the CDR3 reads TGCGCCAGCAGCCAAGTAGGCGGGACATCCTACAATGAGCAGTTCTTC.

The gene calls are TRBV7-9 and TRBJ1-4, with D hard to call. Germline lookup yields CDR1 SEHNR and CDR2 FQNEAQ (reference sequence). This CDR3 contains 15 residues. V lost 5 bases and J lost 3, with 13 bases in between. CDR3 bases: TGTGCCAGCAGCACCGGACGGACCGCTAATGAAAAACTGTTTTTT. Amino acids: CASSTGRTANEKLFF.

The chain has TRBV6-5 and TRBJ2-7, with 8 bases lining up with TRBD2. CDR1 is MNHEY and CDR2 is SVGAGI in the germline V gene. The CDR3 loop spans 15 amino acids. V shed 4 bases, J shed 3 bases, and the junction held 8 bases outside the gene matches. DNA for the CDR3: TGTGCCAGCAGTTCGGGGACTAGTCCTGGCTACGAGCAGTACTTC. It specifies CASSSGTSPGYEQYF.

The J gene is TRBJ1-6, the V gene TRBV3-1 (or the pseudogene TRBV3-2); possible D gene TRBD1, 5 bases. This CDR3 is built from 15 residues. Germline-derived CDR1 and CDR2 are LGHDT and YNNKEL (reference sequence). Trimming left V 7 bases short and J 5 bases short, with 15 bases between. The CDR3 loop is CASTPGLRNNSPLHF. CDR3 in DNA: TGTGCCAGCACCCCAGGGTTACGGAATAATTCACCCCTCCACTTT.

CDR3 amino acids: CASREQMRGIKLFF. The CDR3 DNA reads TGTGCCAGCAGGGAGCAAATGAGGGGGATTAAGCTGTTTTTT. The chain employs TRBV2 and TRBJ2-2, with D perhaps TRBD1 (6 bases). V was trimmed by 6 bases and J by 12 bases, leaving 20 bases between them. The CDR3 has 14 amino acids. Germline V CDR1 and CDR2: SNHLY, FYNNEI.

The chain couples TRBV3-1 (or the pseudogene TRBV3-2) to TRBJ1-2; D call uncertain. CDR3 size: 12 residues. Germline CDR1 reads LGHDT; CDR2 reads YNNKEL (reference sequence). Between the trimmed V and J ends, which lost 1 base and 7 bases, there was a span of 7 bases. The CDR3 DNA reads as TGTGCCAGCAGCCAAGTAAGGATTGGCTACACCTTC. Amino acids: CASSQVRIGYTF.

This clone has a single count. The chain is built from TRBV5-1 and TRBJ1-3; D is undetermined. Trimming took 2 bases from V and 0 from J, leaving 12 bases between them. The V gene's germline CDR1 is SGHRS and CDR2 YFSETQ. The CDR3 extends over 16 amino acids. The CDR3 DNA reads TGCGCCAGCAGCTTTAACCTGGGAGTCTCTGGAAACACCATATATTTT. As protein: CASSFNLGVSGNTIYF.

The CDR3 coding sequence is TGTGCCAGCAGCTCCGGTGGGGGGCTTAAGGAAAAACTGTTTTTT. Translation gives CASSSGGGLKEKLFF. This rearrangement joins TRBV11-2 to TRBJ1-4; the D gene is possibly TRBD1 (6 bases). Deletions cut 4 bases from V and 8 bases from J, with 17 bases between. Germline CDR1 reads SGHAT; CDR2 reads FQNNGV. The CDR3 totals 15 residues. Full variable domain (missing parts from reference TRBV11-2 and TRBJ1-4): EAGVAQSPRYKIIEKRQSVAFWCNPISGHATLYWYQQILGQGPKLLIQFQNNGVVDDSQLPKDRFSAERLKGVDSTLKIQPAKLEDSAVYLCASSSGGGLKEKLFFGSGTQLSVL.